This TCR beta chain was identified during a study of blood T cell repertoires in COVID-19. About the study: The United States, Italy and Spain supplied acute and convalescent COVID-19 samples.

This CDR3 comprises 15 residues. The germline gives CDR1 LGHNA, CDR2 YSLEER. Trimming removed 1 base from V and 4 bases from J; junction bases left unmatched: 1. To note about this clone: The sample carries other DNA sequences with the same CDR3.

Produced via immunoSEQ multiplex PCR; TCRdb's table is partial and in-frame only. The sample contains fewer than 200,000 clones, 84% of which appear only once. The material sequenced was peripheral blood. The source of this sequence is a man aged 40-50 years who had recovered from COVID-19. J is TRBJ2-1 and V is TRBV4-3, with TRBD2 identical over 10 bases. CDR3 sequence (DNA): TGCGCCAGCAGCCAAGGGACTAGCGGTTACAATGAGCAGTTCTTC. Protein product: CASSQGTSGYNEQFF.